These T cell receptor beta chains were read from a single sample in a study of blood T cell repertoires in COVID-19. Generated by immunoSEQ multiplex PCR, the TCRdb table keeps only in-frame clones and is missing some. The repertoire has about 37,000 clones, around 90% of them found once; the top ten carry 6.1%. The sample taken for sequencing was peripheral blood. These receptors all stem from a human donor in a cohort sampled during active COVID-19. CDR3s include the opening cysteine and the closing phenylalanine or tryptophan. A D gene is named only where the DNA matches it firmly. The size entry is marked missing in some rows and otherwise reads once, few, many or a size class.

j_call	cdr3_length	clone_size	v_call	d_call	cdr3_aa	cdr3_nt
TRBJ2-6	16	-	TRBV19	TRBD1	CASTGTGGAGANVLTF	TGTGCCAGTACCGGGACAGGGGGCGCCGGGGCCAACGTCCTGACTTTC
TRBJ2-7	11	once	TRBV29-1	-	CSVSRGGEQYF	TGCAGCGTTTCAAGGGGAGGCGAGCAGTACTTC
TRBJ1-6	14	few	TRBV7-8	-	CASSLQDTNSPLHF	TGTGCCAGCAGCCTTCAGGACACAAATTCACCCCTCCACTTT
TRBJ2-7	15	-	TRBV9	TRBD1	CASSVGQGATYEQYF	TGTGCCAGCAGCGTAGGACAGGGGGCTACCTACGAGCAGTACTTC
TRBJ1-3	16	-	TRBV4-1	-	CASSQVDRPSGNTIYF	TGCGCCAGCAGCCAAGTGGACAGACCCTCTGGAAACACCATATATTTT
TRBJ1-2	14	-	TRBV7-8	TRBD1	CASSLTTGEYGYTF	TGTGCCAGCAGCTTAACGACAGGGGAGTATGGCTACACCTTC
TRBJ2-5	14	-	TRBV25-1	TRBD1	CASSKTGGRETQYF	TGTGCCAGCAGTAAGACAGGGGGCAGGGAGACCCAGTACTTC
TRBJ1-2	12	-	TRBV30	TRBD1	CAWSVPGGGYTF	TGTGCCTGGAGTGTACCAGGGGGCGGCTACACCTTC
TRBJ2-2	12	-	TRBV18	-	CASSPSQGELFF	TGTGCCAGCTCCCCTTCCCAGGGGGAGCTGTTTTTT
TRBJ2-7	14	-	TRBV2	-	CASSYSWSSYEQYF	TGTGCCAGCAGTTATAGCTGGAGCTCCTACGAGCAGTACTTC
TRBJ2-2	15	-	TRBV7-9	-	CASSPSPGGTGELFF	TGTGCCAGCAGCCCCAGTCCAGGGGGGACCGGGGAGCTGTTTTTT
TRBJ1-4	18	-	TRBV24-1	-	CATSDSTDSEHSNEKLFF	TGTGCCACCAGTGATTCAACGGACAGTGAACATTCTAATGAAAAACTGTTTTTT
TRBJ2-6	15	-	TRBV29-1	TRBD1	CSSPGQGGGANVLTF	TGCAGCTCTCCGGGACAGGGGGGGGGCGCCAACGTCCTGACTTTC
TRBJ1-5	16	-	TRBV19	TRBD1	CASSIADRGSNQPQHF	TGTGCCAGTAGTATAGCCGACAGGGGAAGTAATCAGCCCCAGCATTTT
TRBJ1-1	11	-	TRBV6-5	-	CASRSTGEAFF	TGTGCCAGCAGGAGCACGGGTGAAGCTTTCTTT
TRBJ2-1	14	-	TRBV30	-	CAWDRDLIYNEQFF	TGTGCCTGGGACCGGGACTTGATATACAATGAGCAGTTCTTC
TRBJ2-7	12	-	TRBV6-2/TRBV6-3	TRBD1	CASSRDRGEQYF	TGTGCCAGCAGTCGGGACAGGGGCGAGCAGTACTTC
TRBJ2-2	13	-	TRBV11-3	-	CASSLWLEGELFF	TGTGCCAGCAGCTTATGGCTGGAGGGGGAGCTGTTTTTT
TRBJ2-3	15	once	TRBV6-4	-	CASSATDSSTDTQYF	TGTGCCAGCAGTGCGACAGATTCTAGCACAGATACGCAGTATTTT